One and the same sample provided the 9 T cell receptor beta chains below, sequenced in a study of shared clonotypes between healthy human individuals. The assay was immunoSEQ multiplex PCR, and TCRdb's table has in-frame clones only and misses some. The table records under 850,000 clones, around 92% of them present only once. Cells designated naive CD8 were CD45RO-negative and were positively selected for CCR7, with terminally differentiated effector memory CD45RA+ cells excluded. The sample was naive CD8+ T cells sorted from blood. The origin of the receptors is a man younger than 40 in good health.

A word on this clone: The same CDR3 arises from other DNA sequences in this sample as well. The chain links TRBV11-3 to TRBJ2-1; D ambiguous. Germline assignment: CDR1 SGHNT and CDR2 YENEEA. Trimming took off 0 bases at V and 4 bases at J, with 4 bases between the two ends. The CDR3 contains 13 residues. The CDR3 sequence is CASSLDSYNEQFF. The CDR3, as DNA: TGTGCCAGCAGCTTAGATTCATACAATGAGCAGTTCTTC.

With regard to this clone: Other nucleotide sequences in the sample specify the same CDR3. The rearrangement joins TRBV11-3 to TRBJ2-3; D unclear. CDR3 length: 13 residues. The V gene lost 2 bases and the J gene lost 2 bases, with 5 bases spanning the gap. Germline V lookup: CDR1 SGHNT, CDR2 YENEEA. The DNA of the CDR3 is TGTGCCAGCAGCTTACCCCCCACAGATACGCAGTATTTT. Translating gives CASSLPPTDTQYF.

The V call is TRBV5-4, the J call TRBJ2-2; 9 bases fit TRBD1. The CDR3 has 17 amino acids. The germline gives CDR1 SGHNT, CDR2 YYREEE (reference sequence). Trimming removed 1 base from V and 4 bases from J; junction bases left unmatched: 8. CDR3 coding DNA: TGTGCCAGCAGCTTGCCGGACAGGGGCGGTCGCACCGGGGAGCTGTTTTTT. Translating it yields CASSLPDRGGRTGELFF.

The chain uses TRBV27 and TRBJ1-5; D ambiguous. Trimming shortened V by 0 bases and J by 6 bases, and 12 bases separated the two germline ends. The CDR3 is made up of 15 amino acids. The germline V gene has CDR1 MNHEY and CDR2 SMNVEV (reference sequence). CDR3 coding DNA: TGTGCCAGCAGTTTATCAATCAACTCGGTTCAGCCCCAGCATTTT. This encodes CASSLSINSVQPQHF.

V usage is TRBV29-1 and J usage is TRBJ2-1; the D gene is possibly TRBD2 (6 bases). This CDR3 contains 13 residues. The V gene's germline CDR1 is SQVTM and CDR2 ANQGSEA. Trimming removed 4 bases from V and 3 bases from J, with 10 bases in between. CDR3 nucleotide sequence: TGCAGCGTTGCGTGGAGGGACTACAATGAGCAGTTCTTC. It is translated as CSVAWRDYNEQFF.

The chain combines TRBV7-9 with TRBJ2-4; a weak D match, TRBD2 (5 bases). Germline V gene lookup returns CDR1 SEHNR and CDR2 FQNEAQ (reference sequence). The CDR3 runs 14 residues. The V and J ends lost 5 bases and 3 bases respectively, with 11 bases between them. This CDR3 is CASSARVGKNIQYF. The CDR3, as DNA: TGTGCCAGCAGCGCGAGGGTTGGCAAAAACATTCAGTACTTC.

As regards this clone: This sample includes further DNA sequences coding for the same CDR3. The V call is TRBV28, the J call TRBJ2-1; no definite D call. Germline-derived CDR1 and CDR2 are MDHEN and SYDVKM. Trimming left V 6 bases short and J 4 bases short, with 7 bases between. The CDR3 sequence is 12 residues long. The CDR3 spells CASSLSYNEQFF. CDR3 coding DNA: TGTGCCAGCAGCCTTTCGTACAATGAGCAGTTCTTC. The complete variable domain, with remaining parts taken from reference TRBV28 and TRBJ2-1, reads DVKVTQSSRYLVKRTGEKVFLECVQDMDHENMFWYRQDPGLGLRLIYFSYDVKMKEKGDIPEGYSVSREKKERFSLILESASTNQTSMYLCASSLSYNEQFFGPGTRLTVL.

The chain links TRBV5-8 to TRBJ2-3; 9 bases align to TRBD2. The CDR3 length is 16 residues. CDR1 SGHTS and CDR2 YDEGEE come from the germline V gene. V dropped 3 bases and J dropped 6; count of bases not matched to a gene: 11. The CDR3 DNA reads as TGTGCCAGCAGCTCCCTTGCTAGCGGGGAGGGGGATACGCAGTATTTT. Residues: CASSSLASGEGDTQYF.

The J gene is TRBJ2-1, the V gene TRBV18; 8 positions agree with TRBD2. Looked up from germline, CDR1 is KGHSH and CDR2 is LQKENI. With 3 bases clipped from V and 6 bases from J, the junction kept 7 bases outside the gene matches. The CDR3 runs to 15 residues. CDR3: CASSPSTGGFNEQFF. The CDR3, as DNA: TGTGCCAGCTCACCGTCAACGGGAGGGTTCAATGAGCAGTTCTTC.